This T cell receptor (beta chain) was documented in a study of PD-L1 blockade in urothelial cancer. Study at large: Patients took up atezolizumab in 2014 at 1,200 mg intravenously every 3 weeks. Patients had undergone 0 to 3 prior chemotherapy regimens. Typically, measured as a median, blood samples had roughly 140,000 T cells.

The time point here: pretreatment peripheral blood. Findings and limits, study-wide: Where pretreatment blood TCR clonality fell below the median, better survival was predicted.

As for this clone: Its antigen is still unknown.

Method: immunoSEQ multiplex PCR; TCRdb's copy keeps in-frame clones and lacks some. The sample lists 85,000 to 95,000 clones, roughly nine tenths seen once, with more than 0.85% in the top ten. The CDR3 has 15 residues. Germline V gene lookup returns CDR1 MNHEY and CDR2 SMNVEV (reference sequence). J gave up 5 bases and V 6 bases, and 11 bases lay outside the gene matches. The clonotype was recovered from a woman older than 75 with urothelial cancer. The sample consisted of PBMCs, taken around atezolizumab (anti-PD-L1) treatment. This chain uses TRBV27 with TRBJ1-2, with 8 bases lining up with TRBD1. Here the CDR3 reads CASSLTGQGPYGYTF. CDR3 DNA sequence: TGTGCCAGCAGCCTTACCGGACAGGGACCATATGGCTACACCTTC.